The 15 T cell receptor beta chains reported below all come from one sample, sequenced in a study of blood T cell repertoires in COVID-19. Method: immunoSEQ multiplex PCR; TCRdb's copy keeps in-frame clones and lacks some. The data contain roughly 55,000 clones, more than 60% of them singletons. Sequencing was done on a sample of peripheral blood. These receptors were taken from a human donor with active or convalescent COVID-19. The donor label of this sample is uncertain.

V usage is TRBV24-1 and J usage is TRBJ2-7, with D perhaps matching TRBD2 (5 bases). The V end was cut by 5 bases, the J end by 3 bases, with 16 bases between. In germline, CDR1 is KGHDR, CDR2 SFDVKD. CDR3 length: 15 residues. The CDR3 reads CATSGSGGTHYEQYF. The CDR3 DNA follows: TGTGCCACCAGTGGATCCGGAGGCACCCACTACGAGCAGTACTTC.

This chain connects TRBV6-5 to TRBJ1-5, with D possibly being TRBD1 (6 bases). The CDR3 runs to 15 residues. CDR1 is MNHEY, CDR2 SVGAGI, per germline. V was cut by 6 bases and J by 4 bases, with 16 bases left in between. DNA for the CDR3: TGTGCCAGCAGCCGAGGACAGAGCTCAAATCAGCCCCAGCATTTT. It translates to CASSRGQSSNQPQHF.

The V and J genes are TRBV11-2 and TRBJ1-4; TRBD1 might be the D (5 bases). Trimming pared 3 bases from V and 8 bases from J, leaving 10 bases between. Germline V gene sequence: CDR1 SGHAT, CDR2 FQNNGV. This CDR3 spans 13 amino acids. For the CDR3, the DNA is TGTGCCAGCAGCTTGATCAGGGTCGAAAAACTGTTTTTT. Translation: CASSLIRVEKLFF.

The chain employs TRBV6-6 and TRBJ1-2; TRBD1 might be the D (6 bases). The CDR3 totals 13 residues. Germline-derived CDR1 and CDR2 are MNHNY and SVGAGI (reference sequence). The V end was cut by 4 bases, the J end by 5 bases, with 11 bases between. CDR3 DNA sequence: TGTGCCAGCAGTTTGACAGGCGAATATGGCTACACCTTC. It codes for CASSLTGEYGYTF.

This chain links TRBV27 with TRBJ2-3; TRBD2 matches at 8 bases. In germline, CDR1 is MNHEY, CDR2 SMNVEV (reference sequence). The J segment lost 0 bases and the V segment lost 6 bases, leaving 5 bases of the junction unmatched. The CDR3 spans 15 residues. In DNA, the CDR3 is TGTGCCAGCAGACCGGGAGGGACTAGCACAGATACGCAGTATTTT. Translation gives CASRPGGTSTDTQYF.

The sample holds one count of this clone. The V call is TRBV6-5, the J call TRBJ2-7; 8 nucleotides line up with TRBD1. Germline V gene sequence: CDR1 MNHEY, CDR2 SVGAGI. V lost 6 bases to trimming and J lost 1 base; unmatched junction nucleotides: 5. This CDR3 is built from 14 residues. CDR3 in amino acids: CASRRTGMSYEQYF. The CDR3 coding sequence is TGTGCCAGCAGAAGGACAGGGATGTCCTACGAGCAGTACTTC.

The V gene is TRBV4-1, the J gene TRBJ2-3; 7 bases agree with TRBD2. The CDR3 extends over 14 amino acids. With 2 bases clipped from V and 9 bases from J, the junction kept 8 bases outside the gene matches. Germline CDR1 reads MGHRA; CDR2 reads YSYEKL. The CDR3 sequence: CASSQSPIGGTQYF. As DNA, the CDR3 is TGCGCCAGCAGCCAATCACCAATCGGGGGGACGCAGTATTTT.

V gene TRBV5-1 combines with J gene TRBJ2-3; 13 nucleotides agree with TRBD2. After removal of 5 bases from V and 6 bases from J, the junction contained 9 bases not matched to a gene. This CDR3 comprises 16 residues. CDR1 and CDR2 from the germline V gene are SGHRS and YFSETQ. The CDR3 sequence is CASREGGLAGLDTQYF. CDR3 coding DNA: TGCGCCAGCAGAGAGGGGGGACTAGCGGGACTGGATACGCAGTATTTT.

V gene TRBV24-1 combines with J gene TRBJ2-7; 7 nucleotides match TRBD2. This CDR3 contains 17 residues. Germline loops: CDR1 KGHDR, CDR2 SFDVKD. Trimming at V came to 3 bases and at J to 2 bases, leaving 12 bases not matched to a gene. In nucleotides, the CDR3 is TGTGCCACCAGTGATAAGGCGGGAGAGGCCCCCACCTACGAGCAGTACTTC. Encoded protein: CATSDKAGEAPTYEQYF.

The chain is built from TRBV24-1 and TRBJ2-7, with D perhaps TRBD1 (6 bases). The germline V gene has CDR1 KGHDR and CDR2 SFDVKD. This CDR3 contains 15 residues. With 5 bases removed from V and 5 bases from J, the gap between germline ends came to 18 bases. CDR3: CATSALTGKRHEQYF. CDR3 sequence (DNA): TGTGCCACCAGTGCCCTTACAGGGAAGAGACACGAGCAGTACTTC.

The CDR3 bases are TGTGCCAGCAGCTTTGAGTCGGGACAGGGGGATGAGCAGTTCTTC. It is translated as CASSFESGQGDEQFF. The chain is built from TRBV7-2 and TRBJ2-1; 11 nucleotides match TRBD1. Trimming at V came to 3 bases and at J to 8 bases, leaving 6 bases not matched to a gene. Germline V CDR1 and CDR2: SGHTA, FQGNSA. The CDR3 extends over 15 amino acids.

The rearrangement uses TRBV27 and TRBJ1-1; D remains unclear. Germline V gene lookup returns CDR1 MNHEY and CDR2 SMNVEV (reference sequence). V was cut by 0 bases and J by 5 bases, with 13 bases left in between. There are 15 residues in the CDR3. CDR3 bases: TGTGCCAGCAGTTTATCAGTGGGAGTCGGGACTGAAGCTTTCTTT. This gives the protein CASSLSVGVGTEAFF.

The rearrangement uses TRBV14 and TRBJ2-1, with D hard to call. The CDR3 covers 16 residues. Germline CDR1 is SGHDN and CDR2 is FVKESK. V was pared by 1 base and J by 4 bases, with 14 bases between. CDR3 bases: TGTGCCAGCAGCCAAGTCGGTAGAGGCTCTTACAATGAGCAGTTCTTC. This translates into CASSQVGRGSYNEQFF.

In DNA, the CDR3 is TGTGCCAGCAGTTACTCGAGAGGGTACAATGAGCAGTTCTTC. This sequence encodes CASSYSRGYNEQFF. The chain links TRBV6-2 or TRBV6-3 to TRBJ2-1, with D perhaps TRBD2 (5 bases). The CDR3 has 14 amino acids. Trimming pared 0 bases from V and 4 bases from J, leaving 7 bases between. CDR1 and CDR2 from the germline V gene are MNHEY and SVGEGT.

This clone came up once. The V gene is TRBV6-5, the J gene TRBJ2-7; D is uncertain. This CDR3 contains 16 residues. The V gene lost 2 bases and the J gene lost 0 bases, with 14 bases spanning the gap. Germline CDR1 MNHEY, CDR2 SVGAGI. The CDR3 protein is CASSYAGGLSSYEQYF. CDR3 nucleotides: TGTGCCAGCAGTTACGCAGGTGGGCTAAGCTCCTACGAGCAGTACTTC.